The 30 T cell receptor beta chains reported below all come from one sample, sequenced in a study of cytomegalovirus exposure and HLA in healthy donors. PCR involved 60 Vbeta and 13 Jbeta primers. Using immunoSEQ multiplex PCR, the repertoire was profiled, and TCRdb retains in-frame clones only, with some absent. The repertoire holds about 130,000 clones, with over 80% as singletons. The specimen sequenced was PBMCs. Source of these receptors: a man aged 18 to 35 in good health and CMV-seropositive.

This clone has just a few counts. The V and J genes are TRBV7-8 and TRBJ2-1; 9 bases match TRBD2. The trim removed 1 base at V and 4 bases at J, leaving 8 bases unmatched. This CDR3 comprises 17 residues. Germline lookup yields CDR1 SGHVS and CDR2 FQNEAQ. CDR3 residues: CASSLDEGGGVYNEQFF. As DNA, the CDR3 is TGTGCCAGCAGCTTAGATGAAGGCGGGGGGGTATACAATGAGCAGTTCTTC.

V gene TRBV11-2 combines with J gene TRBJ2-7, with 12 positions matching TRBD2. Per germline, CDR1 SGHAT and CDR2 FQNNGV. The CDR3 sequence is 16 residues long. J gave up 6 bases and V 1 base, and 7 bases lay outside the gene matches. In DNA form, the CDR3 reads TGTGCCAGCAGCTTAGGCTCTAGCGGGGGGGCCGGCGAGCAGTACTTC. It is translated as CASSLGSSGGAGEQYF.

The genes are TRBV5-8 and TRBJ2-2; possible D gene TRBD1, 6 bases. This CDR3 has 18 residues. The germline CDR1 and CDR2 sequences are SGHTS and YDEGEE. With 4 bases removed from V and 0 bases from J, the gap between germline ends came to 19 bases. This chain's CDR3 is CASSRRAGAFANTGELFF. CDR3 nucleotide sequence: TGTGCCAGCAGCCGCCGGGCAGGGGCCTTTGCGAACACCGGGGAGCTGTTTTTT.

This rearrangement joins TRBV29-1 to TRBJ2-7; TRBD1 matches 12 bases. The germline gives CDR1 SQVTM, CDR2 ANQGSEA. CDR3 length equals 14 residues. After removal of 3 bases from V and 2 bases from J, the junction contained 2 bases not matched to a gene. Written as DNA, the CDR3 is TGCAGCGTTGAGGGGACAGGGGGCACCTACGAGCAGTACTTC. Translation: CSVEGTGGTYEQYF.

The chain links TRBV27 to TRBJ2-5; 7 bases map to TRBD1. V dropped 1 base and J dropped 2; count of bases not matched to a gene: 4. Germline loops: CDR1 MNHEY, CDR2 SMNVEV (reference sequence). The CDR3 runs to 15 residues. CDR3 protein: CASSLLGQWQETQYF. In nucleotides, the CDR3 is TGTGCCAGCAGTTTATTGGGACAGTGGCAAGAGACCCAGTACTTC.

The chain has TRBV4-1 and TRBJ2-3; 7 positions agree with TRBD1. CDR1 and CDR2 from the germline V gene are MGHRA and YSYEKL. The trim removed 5 bases at V and 5 bases at J, leaving 10 bases unmatched. The CDR3 totals 15 residues. For the CDR3, the DNA is TGCGCCAGCAGCGTACCAGGGGGAAAAAAAGATACGCAGTATTTT. It yields the protein CASSVPGGKKDTQYF.

The gene calls are TRBV29-1 and TRBJ2-6; no definite D call. This CDR3 comprises 12 residues. CDR1 is SQVTM, CDR2 ANQGSEA, per germline. V was shortened by 6 bases and J by 4 bases, with 7 bases between the two germline ends. The CDR3: CSVSSGANVLTF. The CDR3 nucleotides are TGCAGCGTCTCGTCCGGGGCCAACGTCCTGACTTTC.

The chain employs TRBV7-2 and TRBJ2-5; 10 positions agree with TRBD2. CDR1 is SGHTA, CDR2 FQGNSA, per germline. The CDR3 is 15 residues long. The V and J ends lost 2 bases and 0 bases, in that order; junction bases with no gene match: 0. CDR3 sequence: CASSLLAGDQETQYF. The CDR3, as DNA: TGTGCCAGCAGCTTACTAGCGGGGGACCAAGAGACCCAGTACTTC.

The chain joins TRBV11-2 to TRBJ2-7; a possible D gene is TRBD1 (6 bases). This CDR3 spans 13 amino acids. Trimming stripped 3 bases from V and 3 bases from J, with 9 bases between. Germline lookup yields CDR1 SGHAT and CDR2 FQNNGV. This chain's CDR3 is CASSFGGLYEQYF. DNA of the CDR3: TGTGCCAGCAGCTTTGGGGGCCTCTACGAGCAGTACTTC.

The DNA of the CDR3 is TGTGCCAGCAGTGAAGCGACGGGGGGCACAGATACGCAGTATTTT. Translation gives CASSEATGGTDTQYF. This chain uses TRBV6-1 with TRBJ2-3; possible D gene TRBD2, 6 bases. Between the trimmed V and J ends, which lost 0 bases and 1 base, there was a span of 8 bases. Germline assignment: CDR1 MNHNS and CDR2 SASEGT. The CDR3 extends over 15 amino acids.

The chain joins TRBV6-5 to TRBJ2-2; weak D call: TRBD2 (6 bases). Germline V lookup: CDR1 MNHEY, CDR2 SVGAGI. Trimming removed 5 bases at V and 7 bases at J, with 14 bases between. The CDR3 sequence is 14 residues long. The CDR3 loop reads CASSLGTPFGELFF. Here the CDR3 DNA reads TGTGCCAGCAGTCTCGGGACTCCCTTCGGGGAGCTGTTTTTT.

The chain carries TRBV5-6 and TRBJ2-3; D perhaps matches TRBD2 (6 bases). This CDR3 spans 16 amino acids. Germline V gene data show CDR1 as SGHDT and CDR2 as YYEEEE. Trimming removed 4 bases at V and 2 bases at J, with 17 bases between. CDR3 sequence: CASSRTLGLHTDTQYF. The CDR3 DNA sequence: TGTGCCAGCAGCCGGACCTTGGGACTGCACACAGATACGCAGTATTTT.

The genes are TRBV5-6 and TRBJ1-4; D possibly corresponds to TRBD1 (5 bases). Germline V CDR1 and CDR2: SGHDT, YYEEEE. This CDR3 region has 12 residues. The V gene lost 7 bases and the J gene lost 7 bases, with 11 bases spanning the gap. Here the CDR3 DNA reads TGTGCCAGCTCGCAGGGATCTGAAAAACTGTTTTTT. It specifies CASSQGSEKLFF.

The chain carries TRBV10-3 and TRBJ2-3; 8 bases are a match to TRBD2. V lost 6 bases to trimming and J lost 4 bases; unmatched junction nucleotides: 6. Germline values: CDR1 ENHRY, CDR2 SYGVKD. This CDR3 spans 14 amino acids. The CDR3 region is CAISGAGEADTQYF. The CDR3 DNA reads TGTGCCATCAGCGGAGCGGGGGAAGCAGATACGCAGTATTTT.

V usage is TRBV30 and J usage is TRBJ2-7, with D uncertain. CDR3 length: 11 amino acids. Germline loops: CDR1 GTSNPN, CDR2 SVGIG (reference sequence). Trimming stripped 5 bases from V and 2 bases from J, with 7 bases between. CDR3 in amino acids: CAWGSPYEQYF. The DNA of the CDR3 is TGTGCCTGGGGCAGTCCCTACGAGCAGTACTTC.

J is TRBJ1-6 and V is TRBV9; D uncertain. The CDR3 sequence is 12 residues long. Germline V gives CDR1 SGDLS, CDR2 YYNGEE. V shed 0 bases and J shed 9 bases, with 4 bases lying between them. In DNA, the CDR3 is TGTGCCAGCAGCGTAGATAGTTCACCCCTCCACTTT. Protein: CASSVDSSPLHF.

This sequence joins TRBV19 and TRBJ1-1, with 7 bases fitting TRBD1. Germline trimming cut 7 bases from V and 7 bases from J; bases unmatched to any gene: 6. From germline, CDR1 is LNHDA and CDR2 SQIVND (reference sequence). This CDR3 has 12 residues. The CDR3, as DNA: TGTGCCAGTACCTGGGACAGACTTGAAGCTTTCTTT. Translated, it gives CASTWDRLEAFF.

This chain links TRBV19 with TRBJ1-1; D unresolved. This CDR3 contains 14 residues. Deletions cut 3 bases from V and 1 base from J, with 9 bases between. Germline assignment: CDR1 LNHDA and CDR2 SQIVND (reference sequence). The CDR3 coding sequence is TGTGCCAGTAGTATCTTTTCGTCGAACACTGAAGCTTTCTTT. It is translated as CASSIFSSNTEAFF.

This sequence joins TRBV28 and TRBJ2-7; D remains unclear. The V end was cut by 5 bases, the J end by 4 bases, with 15 bases between. Germline CDR1 is MDHEN and CDR2 is SYDVKM. The CDR3 loop spans 14 amino acids. Here the CDR3 reads CASSTQPFYYEQYF. For the CDR3, the DNA is TGTGCCAGCAGTACACAACCCTTTTATTACGAGCAGTACTTC.

V gene TRBV9 combines with J gene TRBJ2-5; TRBD2 matches at 9 bases. Germline CDR1 reads SGDLS; CDR2 reads YYNGEE. The CDR3 covers 15 residues. After removal of 2 bases from V and 1 base from J, the junction contained 3 bases not matched to a gene. CDR3 amino acids: CASSVSGGLQETQYF. The CDR3 DNA is TGTGCCAGCAGCGTCAGCGGGGGGCTCCAAGAGACCCAGTACTTC.

The rearrangement joins TRBV13 to TRBJ1-2, with D possibly being TRBD1 (5 bases). The CDR3 totals 13 residues. Per germline, CDR1 PRHDT and CDR2 FYEKMQ (reference sequence). The V end lost 9 bases, the J end lost 4 bases, and 15 bases lay between the germline ends. The CDR3 region has the DNA TGTGCCAGTCAGGAGATGGGGGGCTATGGCTACACCTTC. Translated, it gives CASQEMGGYGYTF.

The chain joins TRBV7-3 to TRBJ1-1, with TRBD1 identical over 8 bases. The CDR3 covers 18 residues. The germline V gene has CDR1 SGHTA and CDR2 FQGTGA. The J segment lost 4 bases and the V segment lost 0 bases, leaving 13 bases of the junction unmatched. The DNA for the CDR3 is TGTGCCAGCAGCTTAACCCTCGTTACAGGGGGTGACACCACTGAAGCTTTCTTT. It codes for CASSLTLVTGGDTTEAFF.

This clone was picked up one time. The chain carries TRBV4-2 and TRBJ2-7, with TRBD2 matching 9 bases. V shed 0 bases, J shed 2 bases, and the junction held 5 bases outside the gene matches. This CDR3 is built from 16 residues. CDR1 and CDR2 from the germline V gene are LGHNA and YNFKEQ. CDR3 sequence (DNA): TGTGCCAGCAGCCAAGATGCTAGCGGGGCAACCTACGAGCAGTACTTC. Its protein product is CASSQDASGATYEQYF.

This clone was seen only a few times. The chain couples TRBV6-1 to TRBJ1-1, with D possibly being TRBD1 (6 bases). The CDR3 extends over 12 amino acids. Germline loops: CDR1 MNHNS, CDR2 SASEGT. V lost 6 bases and J 8 bases, leaving 13 bases between the germline ends. Here the CDR3 reads CASRGTPGEAFF. DNA for the CDR3: TGTGCCAGCAGGGGGACACCTGGGGAAGCTTTCTTT.

The chain uses TRBV11-2 and TRBJ2-7; TRBD2 agrees at 7 bases. Germline V lookup: CDR1 SGHAT, CDR2 FQNNGV. V was clipped by 4 bases and J by 3 bases; unmatched bases: 3. There are 13 residues in the CDR3. CDR3 DNA: TGTGCCAGCAGCTACGAGCGGGGCTACGAGCAGTACTTC. Translating gives CASSYERGYEQYF.

The chain is built from TRBV15 and TRBJ1-1; 10 bases match TRBD1. Trimming cost V 4 bases and J 0 bases; bases outside gene matches: 2. The V gene's germline CDR1 is LNHNV and CDR2 YYDKDF (reference sequence). The CDR3 length is 15 residues. The CDR3 sequence is CATSKDRGLNTEAFF. The CDR3 bases are TGTGCCACCAGCAAGGACAGGGGGTTGAACACTGAAGCTTTCTTT.

CDR3 protein: CSACQYNEQFF. In DNA form, the CDR3 reads TGCAGTGCTTGCCAGTACAATGAGCAGTTCTTC. The chain has TRBV20-1 and TRBJ2-1; D not certain. The CDR3 contains 11 residues. Germline V gene sequence: CDR1 DFQATT, CDR2 SNEGSKA (reference sequence). V was clipped by 5 bases and J by 4 bases, with 6 bases between them.

The chain has TRBV27 and TRBJ1-2; the match to TRBD1 covers 8 bases. The germline V gene encodes CDR1 MNHEY and CDR2 SMNVEV (reference sequence). Trimming cost V 7 bases and J 6 bases; bases outside gene matches: 7. The CDR3 is 13 amino acids. The CDR3 spells CASTPGGGDGYTF. CDR3 bases: TGTGCCAGCACCCCAGGGGGCGGCGATGGCTACACCTTC.

The V gene is TRBV5-5, the J gene TRBJ2-3, with no clear D. Trimming pared 0 bases from V and 2 bases from J, leaving 4 bases between. The V gene's germline CDR1 is SGHKS and CDR2 YYEKEE (reference sequence). The CDR3 has 13 amino acids. The CDR3 loop reads CASSLDITDTQYF. CDR3 nucleotides: TGTGCCAGCAGCTTGGACATCACAGATACGCAGTATTTT.

The rearrangement links TRBV6-1 to TRBJ2-1; TRBD1 matches 8 bases. This CDR3 is 17 amino acids long. The trim removed 1 base at V and 2 bases at J, leaving 7 bases unmatched. Per the germline V gene, CDR1 is MNHNS and CDR2 is SASEGT. The CDR3 protein is CASSEGMDRDPYNEQFF. The CDR3 bases are TGTGCCAGCAGTGAAGGAATGGACAGGGACCCCTACAATGAGCAGTTCTTC.